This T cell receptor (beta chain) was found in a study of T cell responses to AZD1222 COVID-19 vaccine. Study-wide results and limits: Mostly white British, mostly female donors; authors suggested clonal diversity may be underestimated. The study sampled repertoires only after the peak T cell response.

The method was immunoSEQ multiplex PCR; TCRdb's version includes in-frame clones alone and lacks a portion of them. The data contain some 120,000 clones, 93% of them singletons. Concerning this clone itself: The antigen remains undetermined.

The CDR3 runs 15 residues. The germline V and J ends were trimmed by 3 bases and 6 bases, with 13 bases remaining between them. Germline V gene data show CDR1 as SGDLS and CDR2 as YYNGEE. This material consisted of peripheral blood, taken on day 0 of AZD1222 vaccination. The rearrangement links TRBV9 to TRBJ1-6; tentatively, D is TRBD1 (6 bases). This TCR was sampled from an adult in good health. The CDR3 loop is CASSAGTSANSPLHF. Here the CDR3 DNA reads TGTGCCAGCAGCGCTGGGACAAGCGCTAATTCACCCCTCCACTTT.